The 30 T cell receptor beta chains reported below all come from one sample, sequenced in a study of blood T cell repertoires in COVID-19. Produced via immunoSEQ multiplex PCR; TCRdb's table is partial and in-frame only. This repertoire shows about 180,000 clones, 65% to 90% found once; its top ten account for more than 1.5%. Sequencing input: peripheral blood. The receptors originated from a human donor in a cohort sampled during active COVID-19.

The chain recombines TRBV2 with TRBJ2-3; tentative D call: TRBD2 (5 bases). Germline V CDR1 and CDR2: SNHLY, FYNNEI. CDR3 length equals 15 residues. As DNA, the CDR3 is TGTGCTACGAACGGGCTAGCTGCTAGCACAGATACGCAGTATTTT. As protein: CATNGLAASTDTQYF.

The chain employs TRBV2 and TRBJ1-1; D may be TRBD1 (5 bases). V was cut by 7 bases and J by 8 bases, with 14 bases left in between. Germline-derived CDR1 and CDR2 are SNHLY and FYNNEI. This CDR3 has 12 amino acids. CDR3 sequence reads: CASTGGGPEAFF. In DNA, the CDR3 is TGTGCCAGCACCGGGGGAGGACCAGAAGCTTTCTTT.

For this clone: The same CDR3 can be traced to other DNA sequences in this sample. The V and J genes are TRBV27 and TRBJ1-1; perhaps TRBD1 as D (5 bases). CDR1 is MNHEY, CDR2 SMNVEV, per germline (reference sequence). The CDR3 covers 14 residues. V lost 6 bases and J 1 base, leaving 12 bases between the germline ends. CDR3 bases: TGTGCCAGCAGCCCATGGGGGGGGAACACTGAAGCTTTCTTT. As protein: CASSPWGGNTEAFF.

The genes are TRBV3-1 (or the pseudogene TRBV3-2) and TRBJ1-2, with 7 bases aligning to TRBD1. CDR1 LGHDT and CDR2 YNNKEL come from the germline V gene (reference sequence). Unmatched junction bases numbered 7, after V lost 4 bases and J lost 2 bases. The CDR3 is made up of 15 amino acids. The CDR3 spells CASSRKGGQNYGYTF. The CDR3 coding sequence is TGTGCCAGCAGCCGAAAGGGGGGACAGAACTATGGCTACACCTTC.

V gene TRBV5-6 combines with J gene TRBJ1-1, with a weak D call TRBD1 (5 bases). There are 15 residues in the CDR3. The germline V gene has CDR1 SGHDT and CDR2 YYEEEE. Trimming shortened V by 3 bases and J by 1 base, and 13 bases separated the two germline ends. As DNA, the CDR3 is TGTGCCAGCAGCTCGCCCAGGGAGGGGAACACTGAAGCTTTCTTT. Translated: CASSSPREGNTEAFF.

This clone has a single count. This CDR3 reads CASSVGTSGQYEQYF. The DNA for the CDR3 is TGTGCCAGCAGCGTAGGAACTAGCGGACAATACGAGCAGTACTTC. The V and J genes are TRBV9 and TRBJ2-7; TRBD2 matches 8 bases. Looked up from germline, CDR1 is SGDLS and CDR2 is YYNGEE. This CDR3 is 15 amino acids long. Trimming cost V 0 bases and J 4 bases; bases outside gene matches: 6.

This chain joins TRBV6-5 and TRBJ1-4, with 7 nucleotides matching TRBD1. Germline-derived CDR1 and CDR2 are MNHEY and SVGAGI. The CDR3 has 14 amino acids. The V gene end was trimmed by 6 bases and the J gene end by 2 bases; junction bases not matched to a gene: 3. The CDR3 bases are TGTGCCAGCAGCGGGGGACAGACTAATGAAAAACTGTTTTTT. Translating it yields CASSGGQTNEKLFF.

The genes are TRBV4-2 and TRBJ2-7; 12 bases match TRBD1. The CDR3 extends over 17 amino acids. With V trimmed by 0 bases and J by 5 bases, 8 bases remained unmatched. Germline V gene lookup returns CDR1 LGHNA and CDR2 YNFKEQ. CDR3 residues: CASSQETPGQGADEQYF. The DNA for the CDR3 is TGTGCCAGCAGCCAAGAGACCCCGGGACAGGGGGCCGACGAGCAGTACTTC.

J is TRBJ2-1 and V is TRBV7-9, with 13 bases that match TRBD2. Germline-derived CDR1 and CDR2 are SEHNR and FQNEAQ (reference sequence). The CDR3 covers 15 residues. Unmatched junction bases numbered 6, after V lost 6 bases and J lost 7 bases. The CDR3 DNA reads TGTGCCAGCAGTTTACTAGCGGGGGGGCGGAATGAGCAGTTCTTC. Its protein is CASSLLAGGRNEQFF.

The genes are TRBV24-1 and TRBJ2-7, with TRBD1 matching over 7 bases. The V gene's germline CDR1 is KGHDR and CDR2 SFDVKD. The V gene end was trimmed by 12 bases and the J gene end by 2 bases; junction bases not matched to a gene: 12. This CDR3 region has 14 residues. The CDR3 sequence: CALTFGTATYEQYF. The CDR3 nucleotides are TGTGCCCTAACCTTCGGGACAGCCACCTACGAGCAGTACTTC.

The chain employs TRBV7-2 and TRBJ2-7; D might be TRBD1 (6 bases). Germline CDR1 SGHTA, CDR2 FQGNSA. The length of the CDR3 is 14 residues. Between the trimmed V and J ends, which lost 1 base and 4 bases, there was a span of 11 bases. Here the CDR3 reads CASSLEGHEYEQYF. DNA for the CDR3: TGTGCCAGCAGCTTAGAGGGACACGAGTACGAGCAGTACTTC.

The chain employs TRBV9 and TRBJ1-2, with 9 nucleotides matching TRBD1. CDR3 length: 15 residues. Germline CDR1 reads SGDLS; CDR2 reads YYNGEE. Trimming at V came to 4 bases and at J to 4 bases, leaving 8 bases not matched to a gene. The CDR3 DNA reads as TGTGCCAGCAGCACCACCGGGACAGGGCCCTATGGCTACACCTTC. Protein: CASSTTGTGPYGYTF.

The rearrangement joins TRBV27 to TRBJ2-7, with TRBD1 identical over 7 bases. Trimming cost V 6 bases and J 4 bases; bases outside gene matches: 12. Germline loops: CDR1 MNHEY, CDR2 SMNVEV (reference sequence). This CDR3 has 15 residues. The CDR3: CASSPGAQGVYEQYF. CDR3 coding DNA: TGTGCCAGCAGCCCCGGAGCGCAGGGGGTGTACGAGCAGTACTTC.

The chain links TRBV27 to TRBJ1-1; a possible D gene is TRBD1 (5 bases). Trimming took off 6 bases at V and 0 bases at J, with 20 bases between the two ends. The CDR3 spans 17 residues. Germline CDR1 MNHEY, CDR2 SMNVEV (reference sequence). The CDR3, as DNA: TGTGCCAGCAGGCCTAGAGGCAGGGCCCCAGTGAACACTGAAGCTTTCTTT. Amino acids: CASRPRGRAPVNTEAFF.

V is TRBV7-2 and J is TRBJ1-1; D not resolved. The length of the CDR3 is 14 residues. V was trimmed by 5 bases and J by 4 bases, leaving 14 bases between them. Germline CDR1 reads SGHTA; CDR2 reads FQGNSA. DNA for the CDR3: TGTGCCAGCAGCCCAACGGGGTTGGGCACTGAAGCTTTCTTT. It translates to CASSPTGLGTEAFF.

The V and J genes are TRBV7-9 and TRBJ2-2; 7 bases are a match to TRBD1. V shed 6 bases, J shed 4 bases, and the junction held 14 bases outside the gene matches. The germline gives CDR1 SEHNR, CDR2 FQNEAQ (reference sequence). This CDR3 has 17 residues. As DNA, the CDR3 is TGTGCCAGCAGTCCGCCCACCACAGGGGCGGGCACCGGGGAGCTGTTTTTT. Amino acids: CASSPPTTGAGTGELFF.

V gene TRBV5-4 combines with J gene TRBJ1-1; 8 nucleotides match TRBD1. Unmatched junction bases numbered 8, after V lost 5 bases and J lost 5 bases. The germline V gene encodes CDR1 SGHNT and CDR2 YYREEE (reference sequence). The CDR3 spans 14 residues. The CDR3 DNA reads as TGTGCCAGCAGATCAGGGGGCGCAGGAACTGAAGCTTTCTTT. Translated, it gives CASRSGGAGTEAFF.

The chain recombines TRBV27 with TRBJ1-2; maybe TRBD1 (6 bases). CDR3 length equals 13 residues. Germline CDR1 and CDR2: MNHEY and SMNVEV (reference sequence). Trimming removed 5 bases from V and 3 bases from J, with 10 bases in between. The DNA for the CDR3 is TGTGCCAGCAGTCAGACAGGTGACTATGGCTACACCTTC. This sequence encodes CASSQTGDYGYTF.

This rearrangement joins TRBV23-1 to TRBJ2-7; TRBD2 aligns across 9 bases. TRBV23-1 is identified as an open reading frame with a role that is uncertain. V was clipped by 0 bases and J by 2 bases; unmatched bases: 11. This CDR3 has 18 amino acids. CDR3 nucleotide sequence: TGCGCCAGCAGTCAATCAAGAGGGACTAGCTCCACAACCTACGAGCAGTACTTC. This translates into CASSQSRGTSSTTYEQYF.

J is TRBJ2-7 and V is TRBV19, with TRBD2 as a possible D gene (6 bases). The CDR3 has 14 amino acids. The germline CDR1 and CDR2 sequences are LNHDA and SQIVND (reference sequence). V lost 6 bases and J 0 bases, leaving 12 bases between the germline ends. DNA for the CDR3: TGTGCCAGTAGGAGGCGGGACTCCTCCTACGAGCAGTACTTC. Translating it yields CASRRRDSSYEQYF.

The chain recombines TRBV5-1 with TRBJ2-3; 7 bases agree with TRBD1. Germline lookup yields CDR1 SGHRS and CDR2 YFSETQ. This CDR3 contains 12 residues. Unmatched junction bases numbered 10, after V lost 7 bases and J lost 11 bases. The CDR3 loop reads CASGPGQARQYF. CDR3 nucleotides: TGCGCCAGCGGACCCGGACAGGCGAGGCAGTATTTT.

V and J are TRBV9 and TRBJ2-1; D is uncertain. V lost 1 base to trimming and J lost 2 bases, with 4 bases between them. Looked up from germline, CDR1 is SGDLS and CDR2 is YYNGEE. This CDR3 is 13 amino acids long. The CDR3 loop is CASSVKPYNEQFF. CDR3 bases: TGTGCCAGCAGCGTAAAGCCCTACAATGAGCAGTTCTTC.

The chain employs TRBV3-1 (or the pseudogene TRBV3-2) and TRBJ2-7; TRBD2 aligns across 10 bases. CDR1 is LGHDT and CDR2 is YNNKEL in the germline V gene (reference sequence). The junction had 4 bases not matched to a gene; V was cut back by 0 bases and J by 2 bases. The CDR3 is made up of 16 amino acids. CDR3 sequence reads: CASSQEALAGPYEQYF. In nucleotides, the CDR3 is TGTGCCAGCAGCCAAGAAGCACTAGCGGGGCCCTACGAGCAGTACTTC.

V usage is TRBV7-6 and J usage is TRBJ2-2; D gene unclear. This CDR3 comprises 13 residues. V lost 3 bases, J lost 6 bases, and 8 bases lay in between. The germline V gene has CDR1 SGHVS and CDR2 FNYEAQ. The CDR3: CASSFQESGELFF. In DNA, the CDR3 is TGTGCCAGCAGCTTTCAGGAATCCGGGGAGCTGTTTTTT.

This chain links TRBV6-2 or TRBV6-3 with TRBJ2-1, with 12 positions matching TRBD2. Germline values: CDR1 MNHEY, CDR2 SVGEGT. This CDR3 is 17 amino acids long. With 5 bases clipped from V and 10 bases from J, the junction kept 15 bases outside the gene matches. The CDR3 region has the DNA TGTGCCAGCAGTGGAAATAGAGGACTAGCGGGACTACAAGAGCAGTTCTTC. This gives the protein CASSGNRGLAGLQEQFF.

The chain joins TRBV18 to TRBJ2-1; 9 nucleotides align to TRBD2. The CDR3 runs to 15 residues. J gave up 5 bases and V 1 base, and 3 bases lay outside the gene matches. Germline V gene sequence: CDR1 KGHSH, CDR2 LQKENI. CDR3 residues: CASSPLAGDDNEQFF. CDR3 nucleotide sequence: TGTGCCAGCTCACCACTAGCGGGAGACGACAATGAGCAGTTCTTC.

The chain has TRBV4-1 and TRBJ1-4; D is unclear. Germline lookup yields CDR1 MGHRA and CDR2 YSYEKL. The CDR3 spans 16 residues. V lost 4 bases, J lost 0 bases, and 12 bases lay in between. The CDR3 DNA reads as TGCGCCAGCAGCCTGCGGCGGGAATCAACTAATGAAAAACTGTTTTTT. Protein sequence: CASSLRRESTNEKLFF.

The chain recombines TRBV28 with TRBJ2-7, with 9 bases that match TRBD1. V dropped 6 bases and J dropped 1; count of bases not matched to a gene: 7. Germline lookup yields CDR1 MDHEN and CDR2 SYDVKM. This CDR3 is built from 15 residues. The CDR3 loop is CASSPTGTGSYEQYF. The CDR3 DNA reads as TGTGCCAGCAGCCCCACCGGGACAGGGTCCTACGAGCAGTACTTC.

The chain uses TRBV2 and TRBJ1-5; no firm D call. Trimming cost V 6 bases and J 0 bases, with 12 bases left between them. Germline loops: CDR1 SNHLY, CDR2 FYNNEI. The CDR3 extends over 15 amino acids. The CDR3 sequence is CASRKSEVSNQPQHF. Written as DNA, the CDR3 is TGTGCCAGCAGAAAATCAGAGGTTAGCAATCAGCCCCAGCATTTT.

The chain has TRBV7-9 and TRBJ2-3, with D perhaps TRBD1 (5 bases). The V gene lost 5 bases and the J gene lost 3 bases, with 9 bases spanning the gap. Germline V gene sequence: CDR1 SEHNR, CDR2 FQNEAQ (reference sequence). The CDR3 extends over 13 amino acids. The CDR3 here is CASSADTTDTQYF. In DNA, the CDR3 is TGTGCCAGCAGCGCGGACACGACAGATACGCAGTATTTT.